The 9 T cell receptor beta chains listed next were all sequenced from one sample in a study of blood T cell repertoires in COVID-19. Libraries were prepared by immunoSEQ multiplex PCR; TCRdb keeps only in-frame clonotypes and omits some of them. The sample consists of roughly 120,000 clones, around 85% of them appearing once. Sequencing was carried out using peripheral blood. The source of these receptors is a man aged 55 to 70 with acute or convalescent COVID-19.

The V and J genes are TRBV5-4 and TRBJ2-6; D may be TRBD1 (6 bases). Germline V gives CDR1 SGHNT, CDR2 YYREEE (reference sequence). CDR3 size: 16 residues. The germline V and J ends were trimmed by 0 bases and 4 bases, with 11 bases remaining between them. Here the CDR3 reads CASSLASQGGANVLTF. CDR3 DNA sequence: TGTGCCAGCAGCTTGGCCTCCCAGGGGGGGGCCAACGTCCTGACTTTC.

This chain joins TRBV7-6 and TRBJ2-7, with 7 nucleotides matching TRBD2. The CDR3 sequence is 16 residues long. J gave up 1 base and V 5 bases, and 11 bases lay outside the gene matches. Looked up from germline, CDR1 is SGHVS and CDR2 is FNYEAQ. The CDR3 nucleotides are TGTGCCAGCAGCCCCGGGTGGGGGGGAAGTTCCTACGAGCAGTACTTC. Protein: CASSPGWGGSSYEQYF.

The chain has TRBV19 and TRBJ2-7; D perhaps matches TRBD2 (5 bases). The germline V and J ends were trimmed by 6 bases and 5 bases, with 14 bases remaining between them. The CDR3 totals 13 residues. From germline, CDR1 is LNHDA and CDR2 SQIVND (reference sequence). CDR3 residues: CASRRVGRDEQYF. The DNA of the CDR3 is TGTGCCAGTAGGCGGGTTGGAAGGGACGAGCAGTACTTC.

V is TRBV7-9 and J is TRBJ2-1; TRBD1 might be the D (6 bases). Per germline, CDR1 SEHNR and CDR2 FQNEAQ (reference sequence). This CDR3 contains 12 residues. The V end was cut by 5 bases, the J end by 6 bases, with 8 bases between. The CDR3 coding sequence is TGTGCCAGCAGCCGAGGGGGCAATGAGCAGTTCTTC. This gives the protein CASSRGGNEQFF.

This sequence joins TRBV7-8 and TRBJ2-1, with 13 bases identical to TRBD2. This CDR3 has 18 amino acids. Germline assignment: CDR1 SGHVS and CDR2 FQNEAQ. After removal of 5 bases from V and 1 base from J, the junction contained 8 bases not matched to a gene. This chain's CDR3 is CASSPRTSGSPSYNEQFF. The CDR3, as DNA: TGTGCCAGCAGCCCGCGGACTAGCGGGAGTCCTTCCTACAATGAGCAGTTCTTC.

The chain joins TRBV27 to TRBJ2-7, with D perhaps TRBD1 (7 bases). The germline V and J ends were trimmed by 6 bases and 6 bases, with 18 bases remaining between them. The CDR3 has 14 amino acids. CDR1 and CDR2 from the germline V gene are MNHEY and SMNVEV (reference sequence). CDR3 sequence reads: CASSFRRDSGEQYF. The CDR3 DNA reads as TGTGCCAGCAGCTTTAGGAGGGACAGTGGCGAGCAGTACTTC.

The chain is built from TRBV11-2 and TRBJ2-7; the D gene is possibly TRBD2 (5 bases). V gave up 5 bases and J gave up 0 bases, with 11 bases separating them. Germline CDR1 reads SGHAT; CDR2 reads FQNNGV. The CDR3 runs to 14 residues. The chain's CDR3 is CASSPHGNSYEQYF. The CDR3 DNA follows: TGTGCCAGCAGCCCCCACGGGAACTCCTACGAGCAGTACTTC.

This CDR3 is CSAGLAGGPHEQFF. CDR3 coding DNA: TGCAGCGCTGGACTAGCGGGAGGGCCCCATGAGCAGTTCTTC. This rearrangement joins TRBV29-1 to TRBJ2-1, with 15 positions matching TRBD2. The CDR3 is 14 amino acids. Trimming removed 7 bases from V and 8 bases from J; junction bases left unmatched: 6. Germline V gene data show CDR1 as SQVTM and CDR2 as ANQGSEA.

V and J are TRBV27 and TRBJ2-4, with 9 bases that match TRBD1. The CDR3 consists of 15 residues. Germline assignment: CDR1 MNHEY and CDR2 SMNVEV (reference sequence). The V and J ends lost 4 bases and 2 bases, in that order; junction bases with no gene match: 3. CDR3 in DNA: TGTGCCAGCAGTTCACAGGGGGCGACCAAAAACATTCAGTACTTC. This encodes CASSSQGATKNIQYF.